Presented here are 5 T cell receptor delta chains from one specimen sequenced in a study of gamma-delta chains in newborns, infants, children. TCRdb re-called the reads with CATT. Of roughly 7,100 delta-chain clones in the sample, roughly 0.71% were seen once. The material sequenced was blood. Receptors were obtained from a child who was a newborn, infant or young child, either healthy, febrile or measles-vaccinated (not recorded which).

This clone was counted only a few times. TCRdb's protein for this DNA is that of a much larger clone and differs from the translation at residue 15, likely a read error; the protein shown is the DNA translation. The chain uses TRDV2 and TRDJ3; 7 nucleotides match TRDD3. CDR1 is GEAIGNYY, CDR2 EKD, per germline. The CDR3 spans 21 residues. CDR3 nucleotides: TGTGCCTGTGACACCCCTAGTGGGGGACTCGACCGCTCCTGGGGCACCCGACAGATGTTTTTC. As protein: CACDTPSGGLDRSWGTRQMFF.

A word on this clone: This likely stems from a read error, as it lies one base from a far larger clone. The sample carries other DNA sequences with the same CDR3. This sequence joins TRDV2 and TRDJ3; 7 bases match TRDD3. This CDR3 is 19 amino acids long. V trimming: 0 bases; J trimming: 1 base; junction bases outside the gene matches: 8. Germline V gene data show CDR1 as GEAIGNYY and CDR2 as EKD. CDR3 bases: TGTGCCTGTGACACCGCCTGGGGGTTGAGGTCCTGGGACACCCGACAGATGTTTTTC. Its translation: CACDTAWGLRSWDTRQMFF.

Sample share makes this clone large (0.1 to 1%). Other DNA sequences in this sample translate to the same CDR3. This chain joins TRDV2 and TRDJ1; 7 bases are shared with TRDD3. Losses at the gene ends were 4 bases for V and 1 base for J; bases not matched to a gene: 5. The CDR3 is 14 amino acids. Germline CDR1 GEAIGNYY, CDR2 EKD. The DNA of the CDR3 is TGTGCCTGTGATGTACTGGGGACCACCGATAAACTCATCTTT. Its protein is CACDVLGTTDKLIF.

A remark on this clone: A far larger clone is a single base away, which makes a read error likely. Additional DNA sequences in this sample encode the identical CDR3. The CDR3 bases are TGTGCCTGTGACATACTGGGGGACACGAGCTCCTGGGACACCCGACAGATGTTTTTC. Its protein product is CACDILGDTSSWDTRQMFF. The V and J genes are TRDV2 and TRDJ3, with 9 bases matching TRDD3. Germline lookup yields CDR1 GEAIGNYY and CDR2 EKD. The ends lost 2 bases at V and 0 bases at J; junction bases unmatched: 7. The CDR3 loop spans 19 amino acids.

This clone was counted only a few times. This could be a read error, since a much larger clone is one nucleotide away. V and J are TRDV2 and TRDJ3; D is unresolved. Germline V gene lookup returns CDR1 GEAIGNYY and CDR2 EKD. This CDR3 contains 19 residues. This chain's CDR3 is CACDTLARLSSRDTRQMFF. DNA of the CDR3: TGTGCCTGTGACACGCTTGCCCGACTGAGCTCCCGGGACACCCGACAGATGTTTTTC.